The 22 T cell receptor beta chains presented below share a single source sample, sequenced in a study of monozygotic twins with inflammatory bowel disease. For each CDR3 protein, TCRdb gives one entry from its re-call of the 5' RACE reads, without DNA. Its table lists 330,000 or so distinct CDR3 sequences. The sample comprised blood. The receptors come from a human donor with ulcerative colitis or Crohn's disease, or a healthy co-twin of an affected twin (not recorded which).

The chain carries TRBV7-9 and TRBJ1-2. Germline V lookup: CDR1 SEHNR, CDR2 FQNEAQ (reference sequence). This CDR3 is built from 15 residues. The CDR3 here is CASSSALENNYGYTF.

The chain recombines TRBV15 with TRBJ2-3; the TRBD1 assignment by TCRdb is unverifiable without DNA. Germline assignment: CDR1 LNHNV and CDR2 YYDKDF (reference sequence). The CDR3 length is 16 residues. CDR3 in amino acids: CATSRRTGVRTDTQYF.

The chain joins TRBV4-3 to TRBJ2-2; TCRdb selects TRBD2, and the lack of DNA leaves this call unchecked. CDR1 is LGHNA, CDR2 YSLEER, per germline. This CDR3 region has 18 residues. The CDR3 protein is CASSQGTSGGANTGELFF.

The gene calls are TRBV5-4 and TRBJ2-1; TCRdb indicates TRBD2, and absent DNA this call remains unverified. The germline V gene has CDR1 SGHNT and CDR2 YYREEE (reference sequence). CDR3 length equals 15 residues. CDR3 amino acids: CASSLISGGFNEQFF.

The V call is TRBV5-1, the J call TRBJ2-7. The germline gives CDR1 SGHRS, CDR2 YFSETQ. This CDR3 contains 14 residues. The CDR3 sequence is CASSPENNPYEQYF.

The chain has TRBV19 and TRBJ2-7; TCRdb outputs TRBD2, but without DNA this stays unchecked. CDR1 is LNHDA and CDR2 is SQIVND in the germline V gene (reference sequence). The CDR3 runs to 15 residues. The CDR3 here is CASSTTSGGNYEQYF.

The rearrangement uses TRBV10-3 and TRBJ2-3; no DNA is available, so the TRBD1 call from TCRdb remains unchecked. From germline, CDR1 is ENHRY and CDR2 SYGVKD. The CDR3 is 14 amino acids. The CDR3 loop reads CATESRTGTDTQYF.

The rearrangement joins TRBV27 to TRBJ2-1; TCRdb indicates TRBD1, and absent DNA this call remains unverified. The CDR3 spans 13 residues. Germline V gives CDR1 MNHEY, CDR2 SMNVEV (reference sequence). CDR3 residues: CASSLFRTGRQFF.

V and J are TRBV6-2 or TRBV6-3 and TRBJ1-2. This CDR3 is built from 14 residues. Germline CDR1 is MNHEY and CDR2 is SVGEGT. The CDR3 loop is CASSYGGRIDGYTF.

The CDR3 loop reads CASQQSEATGELFF. The chain recombines TRBV4-1 with TRBJ2-2; TCRdb's D call, TRBD2, is unchecked because there is no DNA. This CDR3 is built from 14 residues. The germline CDR1 and CDR2 sequences are MGHRA and YSYEKL.

The genes are TRBV20-1 and TRBJ2-3; the D call from TCRdb, TRBD2, cannot be confirmed without DNA. Germline V gene lookup returns CDR1 DFQATT and CDR2 SNEGSKA (reference sequence). This CDR3 spans 17 amino acids. The CDR3 here is CSAIFSGRYIRADTQYF.

The chain has TRBV7-9 and TRBJ1-4. The CDR3 consists of 16 residues. The germline V gene has CDR1 SEHNR and CDR2 FQNEAQ (reference sequence). The CDR3 is CASSLAISATNEKLFF.

The chain carries TRBV4-1 and TRBJ2-7; the D call of TRBD2 rests on TCRdb alone, since no DNA is present to check it. The germline V gene encodes CDR1 MGHRA and CDR2 YSYEKL. This CDR3 has 15 amino acids. The CDR3 here is CASSTGLATTYEQYF.

The chain employs TRBV7-9 and TRBJ2-5; TCRdb lists TRBD2, though no DNA is available to test this call. The CDR3 contains 16 residues. CDR1 and CDR2 from the germline V gene are SEHNR and FQNEAQ (reference sequence). The CDR3 sequence: CASTLLAGAFQETQYF.

This rearrangement joins TRBV12-3 or TRBV12-4 to TRBJ1-1; the D call from TCRdb, TRBD1, cannot be confirmed without DNA. The CDR3 is made up of 16 amino acids. CDR3 in amino acids: CASSSRQGSGNTEAFF.

J is TRBJ2-1 and V is TRBV2; TCRdb outputs TRBD2, but without DNA this stays unchecked. The CDR3 spans 18 residues. Germline V gene data show CDR1 as SNHLY and CDR2 as FYNNEI. The CDR3 loop reads CASSDPGRGLAGGNEQFF.

The genes are TRBV5-5 and TRBJ2-3. Germline V gene data show CDR1 as SGHKS and CDR2 as YYEKEE (reference sequence). The CDR3 has 13 amino acids. The CDR3 loop reads CASSLAYTDTQYF.

The gene calls are TRBV4-3 and TRBJ1-2; TCRdb's D call, TRBD1, is unchecked because there is no DNA. The CDR3 covers 12 residues. Looked up from germline, CDR1 is LGHNA and CDR2 is YSLEER. This chain's CDR3 is CAGSSKGGGYTF.

The chain couples TRBV5-1 to TRBJ2-3; without DNA, the TCRdb call of TRBD1 cannot be checked. From germline, CDR1 is SGHRS and CDR2 YFSETQ. This CDR3 spans 15 amino acids. CDR3 loop: CASSSATGGADTQYF.

The chain uses TRBV4-1 and TRBJ2-1; TCRdb picks TRBD2, but there is no DNA to check that call. CDR3 length: 16 amino acids. CDR1 is MGHRA, CDR2 YSYEKL, per germline. The CDR3 loop is CASSQDPSGGFNEQFF.

This rearrangement joins TRBV12-3 or TRBV12-4 to TRBJ2-3; TCRdb indicates TRBD2, and absent DNA this call remains unverified. The CDR3 runs to 17 residues. The CDR3 here is CASSFPAGRGAADTQYF.

This CDR3 reads CASSESGSGANVLTF. V and J are TRBV25-1 and TRBJ2-6. Germline assignment: CDR1 MGHDK and CDR2 SYGVNS. The CDR3 loop spans 15 amino acids.